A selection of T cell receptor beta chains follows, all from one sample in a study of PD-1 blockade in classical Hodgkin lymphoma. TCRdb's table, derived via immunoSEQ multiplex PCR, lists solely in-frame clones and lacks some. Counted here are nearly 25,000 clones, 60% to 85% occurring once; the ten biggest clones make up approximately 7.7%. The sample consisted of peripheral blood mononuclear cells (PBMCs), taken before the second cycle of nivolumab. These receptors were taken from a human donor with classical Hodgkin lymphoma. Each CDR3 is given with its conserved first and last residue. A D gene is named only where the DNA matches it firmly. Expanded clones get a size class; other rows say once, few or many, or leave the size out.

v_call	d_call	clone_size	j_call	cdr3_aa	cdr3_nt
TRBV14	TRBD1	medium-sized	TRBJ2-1	CASSQVPGQGDNEQFF	TGTGCCAGCAGCCAAGTCCCGGGACAGGGGGACAATGAGCAGTTCTTC
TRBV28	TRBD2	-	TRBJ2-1	CASRLAGGLMGKNEQFF	TGTGCCAGCAGGTTAGCGGGAGGGCTTATGGGTAAAAATGAGCAGTTCTTC
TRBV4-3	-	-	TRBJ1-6	CASSEQTGIPNSPLHF	TGCGCCAGCAGCGAGCAGACCGGGATTCCTAATTCACCCCTCCACTTT
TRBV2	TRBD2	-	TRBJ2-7	CASSEVLAVAYEQYF	TGTGCCAGCAGTGAGGTACTAGCGGTAGCCTACGAGCAGTACTTC
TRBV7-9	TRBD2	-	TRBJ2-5	CASSPPWSSGMGQETQYF	TGTGCCAGCAGCCCCCCCTGGAGTAGCGGGATGGGTCAAGAGACCCAGTACTTC
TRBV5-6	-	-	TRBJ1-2	CASSLRVSQGYTF	TGTGCCAGCAGCTTAAGGGTGTCGCAAGGCTACACCTTC
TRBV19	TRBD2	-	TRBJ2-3	CASSRTSGRADTQYF	TGTGCCAGTAGTAGGACTAGCGGGAGGGCAGATACGCAGTATTTT
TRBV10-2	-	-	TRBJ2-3	CASSRVGTDTQYF	TGCGCCAGCAGTCGGGTTGGGACAGATACGCAGTATTTT
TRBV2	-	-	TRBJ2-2	CASSGGESNTGELFF	TGTGCCAGCAGTGGAGGAGAGAGTAACACCGGGGAGCTGTTTTTT
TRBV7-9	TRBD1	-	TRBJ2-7	CASSWTGDSYEQYF	TGTGCCAGCAGCTGGACAGGAGATTCCTACGAGCAGTACTTC
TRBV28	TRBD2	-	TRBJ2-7	CASTPPGLGYEQYF	TGTGCCAGCACCCCTCCGGGACTAGGCTACGAGCAGTACTTC
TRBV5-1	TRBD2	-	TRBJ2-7	CASSQGLARVYEQYF	TGCGCCAGCAGCCAAGGACTAGCGAGGGTTTACGAGCAGTACTTC
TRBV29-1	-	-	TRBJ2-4	CSVEEGGAQNIQYF	TGCAGCGTTGAAGAAGGGGGAGCCCAAAACATTCAGTACTTC
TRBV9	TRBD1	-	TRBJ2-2	CASSRGQGNTGELFF	TGTGCCAGCAGCAGGGGACAGGGGAACACCGGGGAGCTGTTTTTT
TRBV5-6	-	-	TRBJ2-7	CASSLVGKKQYF	TGTGCCAGCAGCTTGGTGGGCAAGAAACAGTACTTC
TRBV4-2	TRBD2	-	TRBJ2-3	CASSQDWSGLAGSLDTQYF	TGTGCCAGCAGCCAAGATTGGTCCGGACTAGCGGGATCGTTGGATACGCAGTATTTT
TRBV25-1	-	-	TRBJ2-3	CASSDPTVGLTPDTQYF	TGTGCCAGCAGTGACCCTACTGTCGGCCTAACGCCAGATACGCAGTATTTT